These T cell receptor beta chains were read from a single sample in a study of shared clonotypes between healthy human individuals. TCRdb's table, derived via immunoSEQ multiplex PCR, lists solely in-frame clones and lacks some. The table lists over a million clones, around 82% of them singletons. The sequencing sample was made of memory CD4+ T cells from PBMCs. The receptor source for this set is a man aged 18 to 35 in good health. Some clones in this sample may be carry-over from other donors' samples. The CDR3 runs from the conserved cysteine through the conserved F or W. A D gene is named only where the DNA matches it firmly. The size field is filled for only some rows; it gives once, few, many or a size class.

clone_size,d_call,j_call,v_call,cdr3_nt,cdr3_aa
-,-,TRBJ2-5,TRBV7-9,TGTGCCAGCAGCTTTGGCGGCAGCGAGACCCAGTACTTC,CASSFGGSETQYF
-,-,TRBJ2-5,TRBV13,TGTGCCAGCAGATCGACCGGGACAAAGGAGACCCAGTACTTC,CASRSTGTKETQYF
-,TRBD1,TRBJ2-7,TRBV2,TGTGCCAGCACTAGACAGGGGCTACAATCCGAGCAGTACTTC,CASTRQGLQSEQYF
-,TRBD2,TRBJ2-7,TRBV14,TGTGCCAGCAGCCTGGGGACTAGCGGGAGTGGTGAGCAGTACTTC,CASSLGTSGSGEQYF
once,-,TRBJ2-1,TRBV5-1,TGCGCCAGCAGCTTTAACCCCTACAATGAGCAGTTCTTC,CASSFNPYNEQFF
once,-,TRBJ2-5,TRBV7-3,TGTGCCAGCAGCTTGGACCGCCAAGAGACCCAGTACTTC,CASSLDRQETQYF
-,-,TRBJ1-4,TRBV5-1,TGCGCCAGCAGCCCCCGGGGGGAGGGTGAAAAACTGTTTTTT,CASSPRGEGEKLFF
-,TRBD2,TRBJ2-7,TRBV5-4,TGTGCCAGCAGCTTGGCGGGACTAGCGGGAGGAGGCGAGCAGTACTTC,CASSLAGLAGGGEQYF
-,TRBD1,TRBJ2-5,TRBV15,TGTGCCACCAGCAGAGATCTCCGGCAGGGGGCCCAGTACTTC,CATSRDLRQGAQYF
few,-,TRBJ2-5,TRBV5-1,TGCGCCAGCGGCAGGGTTGGGCAGGAGACCCAGTACTTC,CASGRVGQETQYF
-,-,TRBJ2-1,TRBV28,TGTGCCAGCAGTCGAACAGTTCGGTTCTTC,CASSRTVRFF
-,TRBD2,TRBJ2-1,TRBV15,TGTGCCACCAGCAGAAGTAATTGGCTAGCGGGAGGGACTGAGCAGTTCTTC,CATSRSNWLAGGTEQFF
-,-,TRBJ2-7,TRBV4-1,TGCGCCAGCAGCCTGTCCACAGGTGAGACCGAGCAGTACTTC,CASSLSTGETEQYF
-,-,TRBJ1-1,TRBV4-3,TGCGCCAGCAGCCGGTCGGCGACGGACTACACTGAAGCTTTCTTT,CASSRSATDYTEAFF